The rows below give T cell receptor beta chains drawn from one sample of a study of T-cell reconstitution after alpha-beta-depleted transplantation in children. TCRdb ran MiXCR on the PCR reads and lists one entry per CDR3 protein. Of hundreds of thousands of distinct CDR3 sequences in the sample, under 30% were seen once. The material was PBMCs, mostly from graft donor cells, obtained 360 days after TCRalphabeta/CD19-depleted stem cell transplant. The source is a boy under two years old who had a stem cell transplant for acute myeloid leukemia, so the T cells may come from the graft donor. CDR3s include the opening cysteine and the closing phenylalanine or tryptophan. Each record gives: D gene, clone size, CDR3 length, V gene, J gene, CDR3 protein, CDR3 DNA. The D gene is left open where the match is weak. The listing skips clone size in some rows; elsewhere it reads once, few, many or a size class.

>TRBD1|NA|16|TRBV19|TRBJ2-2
CASSHPGQGGTGELFF
TGTGCCAGTAGCCACCCCGGACAGGGTGGGACCGGGGAGCTGTTTTTT
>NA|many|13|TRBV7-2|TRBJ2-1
CASSLVIYNEQFF
TGTGCCAGCAGCTTAGTTATATACAATGAGCAGTTCTTC
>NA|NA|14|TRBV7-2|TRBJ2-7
CASSPGTTTYEQYF
TGTGCCAGCAGCCCCGGGACGACTACCTACGAGCAGTACTTC
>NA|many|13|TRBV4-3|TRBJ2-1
CASSQGPYNEQFF
TGTGCCAGCAGCCAAGGTCCATACAATGAGCAGTTCTTC
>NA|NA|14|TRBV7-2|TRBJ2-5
CASSIPRQVETQYF
TGTGCCAGCAGCATACCCCGACAGGTGGAGACCCAGTACTTC
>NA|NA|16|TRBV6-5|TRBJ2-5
CASSYSGYTPQETQYF
TGTGCCAGCAGTTACTCAGGGTATACTCCTCAAGAGACCCAGTACTTC
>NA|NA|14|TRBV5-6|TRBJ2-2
CASRRGRNTGELFF
TGTGCCAGCAGACGGGGTAGGAACACCGGGGAGCTGTTTTTT
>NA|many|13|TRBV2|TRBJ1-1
CASSRDENTEAFF
TGTGCCAGCAGCCGGGACGAGAACACTGAAGCTTTCTTT
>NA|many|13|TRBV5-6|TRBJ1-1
CASSKGRIEEAFF
TGTGCCAGCAGCAAAGGACGGATTGAAGAAGCTTTCTTT
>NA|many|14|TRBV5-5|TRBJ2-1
CASSLSRVQWEQFF
TGTGCCAGCAGCCTTTCACGGGTCCAATGGGAGCAGTTCTTC
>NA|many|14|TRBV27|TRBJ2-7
CASSFEAGTYEQYF
TGTGCCAGCAGTTTCGAGGCAGGGACCTACGAGCAGTACTTC
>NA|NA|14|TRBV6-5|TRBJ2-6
CASNSGSGANVLTF
TGTGCCAGCAATTCCGGTTCTGGGGCCAACGTCCTGACTTTC
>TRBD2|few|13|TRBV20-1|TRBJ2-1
CSSHSGGHNEQFF
TGCAGTTCCCATAGCGGGGGGCACAATGAGCAGTTCTTC
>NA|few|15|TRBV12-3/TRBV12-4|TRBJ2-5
CASSGSMGLGMTQYF
TGTGCCAGCAGCGGGTCAATGGGACTCGGGATGACCCAGTACTTC
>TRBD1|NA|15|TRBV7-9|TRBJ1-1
CASSLLVAGGTEAFF
TGTGCCAGCAGCTTATTGGTGGCAGGGGGCACTGAAGCTTTCTTT
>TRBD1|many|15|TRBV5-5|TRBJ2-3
CASSSGQGSTDTQYF
TGTGCCAGCAGCTCGGGACAGGGGAGCACAGATACGCAGTATTTT
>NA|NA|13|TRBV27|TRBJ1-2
CASSFLRGDGYTF
TGTGCCAGCAGTTTTCTCAGGGGCGATGGCTACACCTTC
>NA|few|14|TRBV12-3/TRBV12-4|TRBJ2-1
CASSLKGSYNEQFF
TGTGCCAGCAGTTTAAAGGGGTCCTACAATGAGCAGTTCTTC
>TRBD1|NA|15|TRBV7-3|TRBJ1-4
CASSPPGGVDEKLFF
TGTGCCAGCAGTCCTCCAGGGGGCGTGGATGAAAAACTGTTTTTT
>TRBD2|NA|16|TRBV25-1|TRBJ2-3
CASTSGGGLLTDTQYF
TGTGCCAGCACCTCGGGGGGAGGGCTGCTCACAGATACGCAGTATTTT
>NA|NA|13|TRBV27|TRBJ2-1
CASSLSWGNEQFF
TGTGCCAGCAGTTTATCGTGGGGCAATGAGCAGTTCTTC
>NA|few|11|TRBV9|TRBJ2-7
CASSVANEQYF
TGTGCCAGCAGCGTAGCGAACGAGCAGTACTTC
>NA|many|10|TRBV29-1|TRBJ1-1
CSVQDSLDFF
TGCAGCGTCCAGGACAGTTTAGATTTCTTT
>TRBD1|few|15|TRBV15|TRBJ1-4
CATSRWTGSNEKLFF
TGTGCCACCAGCCGTTGGACAGGCTCAAATGAAAAACTGTTTTTT
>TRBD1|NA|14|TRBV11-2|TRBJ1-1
CASSPGQGSAEAFF
TGTGCCAGCAGCCCAGGACAGGGGAGCGCTGAAGCTTTCTTT
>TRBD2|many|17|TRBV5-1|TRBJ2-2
CASSLSSGGINTGELFF
TGCGCCAGCAGCTTGAGTAGCGGGGGGATTAACACCGGGGAGCTGTTTTTT
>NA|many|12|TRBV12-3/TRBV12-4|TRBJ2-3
CASSRGTDTQYF
TGTGCCAGCAGCCGTGGGACAGATACGCAGTATTTT
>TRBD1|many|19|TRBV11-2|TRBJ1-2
CASSLEFWGQGLSNYGYTF
TGTGCCAGCAGCTTAGAATTCTGGGGACAGGGGCTAAGTAACTATGGCTACACCTTC
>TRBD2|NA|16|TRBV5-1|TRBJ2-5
CASSWLAGGYQETQYF
TGCGCCAGCAGCTGGCTGGCGGGGGGTTACCAAGAGACCCAGTACTTC
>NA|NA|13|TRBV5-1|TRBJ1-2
CASSLGANYGYTF
TGTGCCAGCAGTTTGGGAGCTAACTATGGCTACACCTTC
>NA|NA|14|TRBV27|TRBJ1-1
CASSPGPGVAEAFF
TGTGCCAGCAGTCCCGGGCCGGGGGTCGCTGAAGCTTTCTTT
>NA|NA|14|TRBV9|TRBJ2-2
CASSAPGEAGELFF
TGTGCCAGCAGCGCCCCAGGGGAGGCCGGGGAGCTGTTTTTT
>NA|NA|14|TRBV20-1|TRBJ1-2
CSARPGAANYGYTF
TGCAGTGCTAGACCGGGGGCCGCTAACTATGGCTACACCTTC
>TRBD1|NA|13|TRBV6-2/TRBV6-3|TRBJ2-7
CASNRDRRYEQYF
TGTGCCAGCAACCGGGACAGGAGGTACGAGCAGTACTTC
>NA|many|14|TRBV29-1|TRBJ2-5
CSVEPTDREETQYF
TGCAGCGTTGAACCAACGGACCGTGAAGAGACCCAGTACTTC
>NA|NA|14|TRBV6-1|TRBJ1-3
CASLQTGSGNTIYF
TGTGCCAGCCTCCAGACAGGCTCTGGAAACACCATATATTTT
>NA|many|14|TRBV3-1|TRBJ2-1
CASSRRNKYNEQFF
TGTGCCAGCAGCCGGAGAAATAAGTACAATGAGCAGTTCTTC
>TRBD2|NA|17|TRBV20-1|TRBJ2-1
CSASGTSGSASYNEQFF
TGCAGTGCTAGTGGAACTAGCGGATCGGCCTCCTACAATGAGCAGTTCTTC